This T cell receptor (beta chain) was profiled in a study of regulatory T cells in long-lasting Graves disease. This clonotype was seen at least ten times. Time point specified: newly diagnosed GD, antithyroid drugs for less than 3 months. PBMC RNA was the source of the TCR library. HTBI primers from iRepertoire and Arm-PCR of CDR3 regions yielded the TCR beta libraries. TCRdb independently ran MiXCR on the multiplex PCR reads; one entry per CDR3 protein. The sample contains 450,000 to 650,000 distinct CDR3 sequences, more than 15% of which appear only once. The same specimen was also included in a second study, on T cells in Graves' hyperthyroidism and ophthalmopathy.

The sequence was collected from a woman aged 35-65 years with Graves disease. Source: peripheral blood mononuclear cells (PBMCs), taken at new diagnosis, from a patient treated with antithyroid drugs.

DNA of the CDR3: TGCAGTGCTAAGCTCCGAAAGAACACTGAAGCTTTCTTT. This gives the protein CSAKLRKNTEAFF. This rearrangement joins TRBV20-1 to TRBJ1-1; no definite D call. CDR1 is DFQATT, CDR2 SNEGSKA, per germline (reference sequence). The CDR3 is 13 residues long. V lost 4 bases, J lost 1 base, and 10 bases lay in between.